The TCR beta chain under discussion was sequenced for a study of OX40 agonist ivuxolimab in advanced cancers. Here immunoSEQ multiplex PCR was the method, and the copy in TCRdb shows in-frame clones only, minus some. This sample has around 15,000 clones, with 75% to 90% found just once. This CDR3 has 12 residues. In germline, CDR1 is ENHRY, CDR2 SYGVKD. Deletions cut 4 bases from V and 9 bases from J, with 9 bases between. The chain joins TRBV10-3 to TRBJ2-2; D ambiguous. The sequence derives from an adult with an advanced solid tumor such as melanoma, head and neck, liver or kidney cancer. The sequencing here drew on CD4+ or CD8+ T cells sorted from blood, taken in a trial of the OX40 agonist ivuxolimab. CDR3 nucleotide sequence: TGTGCCATCAGTGTTAACCACCGGGAGCTGTTTTTT. Translated: CAISVNHRELFF.